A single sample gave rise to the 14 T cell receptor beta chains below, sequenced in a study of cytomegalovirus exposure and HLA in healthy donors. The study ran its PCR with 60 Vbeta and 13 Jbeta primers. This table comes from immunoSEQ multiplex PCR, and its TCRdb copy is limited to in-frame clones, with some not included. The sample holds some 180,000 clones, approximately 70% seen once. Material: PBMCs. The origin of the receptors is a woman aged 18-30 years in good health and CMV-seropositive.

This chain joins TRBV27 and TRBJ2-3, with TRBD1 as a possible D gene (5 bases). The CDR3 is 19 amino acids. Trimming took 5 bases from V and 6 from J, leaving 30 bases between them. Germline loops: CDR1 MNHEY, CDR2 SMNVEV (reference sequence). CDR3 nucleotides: TGTGCCAGCAGTCTTTGGCCAGGCAGAGACAGATCTCACGCGGATACGCAGTATTTT. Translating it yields CASSLWPGRDRSHADTQYF.

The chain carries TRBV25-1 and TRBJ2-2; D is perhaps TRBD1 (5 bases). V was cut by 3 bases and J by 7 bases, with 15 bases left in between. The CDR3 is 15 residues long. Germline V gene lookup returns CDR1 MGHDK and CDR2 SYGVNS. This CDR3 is CASSEGQVVSGELFF. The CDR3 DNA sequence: TGTGCCAGCAGTGAGGGGCAGGTCGTGAGCGGGGAGCTGTTTTTT.

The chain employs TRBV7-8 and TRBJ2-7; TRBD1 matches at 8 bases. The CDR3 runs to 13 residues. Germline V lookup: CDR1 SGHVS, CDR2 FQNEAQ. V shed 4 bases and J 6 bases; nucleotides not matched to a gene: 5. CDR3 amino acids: CASSSATGVEQYF. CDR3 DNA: TGTGCCAGCAGCTCCGCGACAGGGGTCGAGCAGTACTTC.

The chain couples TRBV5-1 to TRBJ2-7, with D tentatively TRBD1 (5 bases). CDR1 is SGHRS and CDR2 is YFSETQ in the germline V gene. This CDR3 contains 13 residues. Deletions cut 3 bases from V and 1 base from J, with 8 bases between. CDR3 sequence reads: CASSWAGSYEQYF. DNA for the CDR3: TGCGCCAGCAGCTGGGCAGGGTCCTACGAGCAGTACTTC.

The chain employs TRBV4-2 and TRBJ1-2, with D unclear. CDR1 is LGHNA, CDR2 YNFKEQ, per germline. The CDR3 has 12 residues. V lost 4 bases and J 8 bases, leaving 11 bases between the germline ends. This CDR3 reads CASSRREGGYTF. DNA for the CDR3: TGTGCCAGCAGCCGCCGGGAGGGCGGCTACACCTTC.

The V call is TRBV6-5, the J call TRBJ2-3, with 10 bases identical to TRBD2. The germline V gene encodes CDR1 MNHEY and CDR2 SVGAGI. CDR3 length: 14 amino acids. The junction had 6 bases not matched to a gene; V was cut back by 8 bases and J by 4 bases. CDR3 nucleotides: TGTGCCAGCGGAACTAGCGGGGCGTCAGATACGCAGTATTTT. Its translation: CASGTSGASDTQYF.

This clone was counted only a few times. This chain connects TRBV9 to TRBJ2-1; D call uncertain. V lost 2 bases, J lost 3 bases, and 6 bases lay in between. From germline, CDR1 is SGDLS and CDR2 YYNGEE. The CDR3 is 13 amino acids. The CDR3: CASSVEIYNEQFF. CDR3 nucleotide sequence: TGTGCCAGCAGCGTTGAGATCTACAATGAGCAGTTCTTC.

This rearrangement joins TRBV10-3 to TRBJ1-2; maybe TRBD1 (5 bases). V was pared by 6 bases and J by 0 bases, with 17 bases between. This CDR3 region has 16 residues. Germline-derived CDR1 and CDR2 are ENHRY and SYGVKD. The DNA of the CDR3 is TGTGCCATCAGCGCGCTGGAGGGCAGGGCTAACTATGGCTACACCTTC. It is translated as CAISALEGRANYGYTF.

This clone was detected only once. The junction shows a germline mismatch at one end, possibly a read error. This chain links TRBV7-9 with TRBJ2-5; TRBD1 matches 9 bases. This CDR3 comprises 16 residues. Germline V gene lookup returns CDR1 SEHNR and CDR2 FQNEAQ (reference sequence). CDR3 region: CSSSSTGTGSFETQYF. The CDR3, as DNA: TGTTCCAGCAGCTCTACCGGGACAGGGTCGTTTGAGACCCAGTACTTC.

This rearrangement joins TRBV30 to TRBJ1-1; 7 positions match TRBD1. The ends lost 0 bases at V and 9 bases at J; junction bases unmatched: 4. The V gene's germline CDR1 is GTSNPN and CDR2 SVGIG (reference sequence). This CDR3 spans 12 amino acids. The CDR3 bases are TGTGCCTGGAGTGTACGACAGGGTCAAGCTTTCTTT. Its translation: CAWSVRQGQAFF.

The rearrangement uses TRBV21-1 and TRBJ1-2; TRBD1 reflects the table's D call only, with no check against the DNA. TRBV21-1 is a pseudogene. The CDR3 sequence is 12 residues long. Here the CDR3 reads CAKDRVRKGYTF. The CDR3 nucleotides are TGTGCCAAGGACAGGGTAAGGAAAGGCTACACCTTC.

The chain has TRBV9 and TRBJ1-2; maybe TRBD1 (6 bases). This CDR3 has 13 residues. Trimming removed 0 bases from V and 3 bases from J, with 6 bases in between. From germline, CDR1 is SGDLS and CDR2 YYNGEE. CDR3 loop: CASSVEGDYGYTF. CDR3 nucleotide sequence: TGTGCCAGCAGCGTAGAGGGGGACTATGGCTACACCTTC.

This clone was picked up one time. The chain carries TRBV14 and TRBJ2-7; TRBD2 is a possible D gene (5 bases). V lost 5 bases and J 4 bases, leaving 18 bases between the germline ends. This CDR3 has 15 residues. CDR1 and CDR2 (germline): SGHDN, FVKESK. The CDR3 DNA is TGTGCCAGCAGCACAAGGAGTGAGGGATCGTACGAGCAGTACTTC. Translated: CASSTRSEGSYEQYF. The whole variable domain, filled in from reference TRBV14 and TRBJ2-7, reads EAGVTQFPSHSVIEKGQTVTLRCDPISGHDNLYWYRRVMGKEIKFLLHFVKESKQDESGMPNNRFLAERTGGTYSTLKVQPAELEDSGVYFCASSTRSEGSYEQYFGPGTRLTVT.

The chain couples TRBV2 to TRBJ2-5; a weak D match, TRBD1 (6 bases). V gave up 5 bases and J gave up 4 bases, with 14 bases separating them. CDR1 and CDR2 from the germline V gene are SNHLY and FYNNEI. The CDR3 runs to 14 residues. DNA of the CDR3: TGTGCCAGCAGTCCCCGGGACACACCAGAGACCCAGTACTTC. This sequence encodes CASSPRDTPETQYF.